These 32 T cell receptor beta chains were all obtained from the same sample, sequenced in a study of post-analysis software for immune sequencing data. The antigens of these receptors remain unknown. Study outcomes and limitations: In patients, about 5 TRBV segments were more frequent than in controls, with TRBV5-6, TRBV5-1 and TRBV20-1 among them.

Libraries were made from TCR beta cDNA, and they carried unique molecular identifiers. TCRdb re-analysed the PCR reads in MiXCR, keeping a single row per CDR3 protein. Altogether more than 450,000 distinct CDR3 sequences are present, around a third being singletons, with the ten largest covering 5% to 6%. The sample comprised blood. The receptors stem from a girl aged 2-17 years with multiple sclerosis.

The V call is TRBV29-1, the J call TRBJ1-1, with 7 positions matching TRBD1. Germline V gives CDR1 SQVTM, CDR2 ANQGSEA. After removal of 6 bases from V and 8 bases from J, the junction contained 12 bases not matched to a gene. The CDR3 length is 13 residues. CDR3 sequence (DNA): TGCAGCGTGAGAACAGGGGAGCGTGGCGAAGCTTTCTTT. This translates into CSVRTGERGEAFF.

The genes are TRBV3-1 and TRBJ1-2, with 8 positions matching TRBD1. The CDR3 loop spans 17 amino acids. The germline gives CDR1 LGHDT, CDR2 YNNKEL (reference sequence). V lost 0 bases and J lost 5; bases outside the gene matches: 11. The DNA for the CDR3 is TGTGCCAGCAGCCAAGAAGCCCTCCGACAGGGGCGGTATGGCTACACCTTC. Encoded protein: CASSQEALRQGRYGYTF. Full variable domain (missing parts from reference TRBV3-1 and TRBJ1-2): DTAVSQTPKYLVTQMGNDKSIKCEQNLGHDTMYWYKQDSKKFLKIMFSYNNKELIINETVPNRFSPKSPDKAHLNLHINSLELGDSAVYFCASSQEALRQGRYGYTFGSGTRLTVV.

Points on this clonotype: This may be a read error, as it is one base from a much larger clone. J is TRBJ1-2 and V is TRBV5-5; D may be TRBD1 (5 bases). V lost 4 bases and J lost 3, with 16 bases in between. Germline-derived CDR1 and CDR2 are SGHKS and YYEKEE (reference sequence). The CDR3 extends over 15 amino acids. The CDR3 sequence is CASSPWGREDYGYTF. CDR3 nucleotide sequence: TGTGCCAGCAGCCCCTGGGGGAGGGAGGACTATGGCTACACCTTC.

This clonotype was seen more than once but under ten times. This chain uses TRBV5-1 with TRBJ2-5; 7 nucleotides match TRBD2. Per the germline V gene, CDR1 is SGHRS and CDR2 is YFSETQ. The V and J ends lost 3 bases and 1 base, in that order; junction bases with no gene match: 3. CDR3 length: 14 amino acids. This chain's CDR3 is CASSSLARQETQYF. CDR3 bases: TGCGCCAGCAGCTCACTAGCGCGCCAAGAGACCCAGTACTTC.

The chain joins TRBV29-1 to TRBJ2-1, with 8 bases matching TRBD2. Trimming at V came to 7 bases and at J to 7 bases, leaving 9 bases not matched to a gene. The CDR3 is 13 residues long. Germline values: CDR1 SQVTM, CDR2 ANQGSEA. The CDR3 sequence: CSASGGIVNEQFF. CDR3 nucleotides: TGCAGCGCATCGGGGGGGATCGTAAATGAGCAGTTCTTC.

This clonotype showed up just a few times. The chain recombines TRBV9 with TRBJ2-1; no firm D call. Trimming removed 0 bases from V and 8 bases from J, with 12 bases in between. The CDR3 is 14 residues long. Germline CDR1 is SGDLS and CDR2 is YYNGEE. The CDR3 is CASSVEGSRDEQFF. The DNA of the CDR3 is TGTGCCAGCAGCGTAGAGGGCTCCAGAGATGAGCAGTTCTTC. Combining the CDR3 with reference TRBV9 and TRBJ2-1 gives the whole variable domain DSGVTQTPKHLITATGQRVTLRCSPRSGDLSVYWYQQSLDQGLQFLIQYYNGEERAKGNILERFSAQQFPDLHSELNLSSLELGDSALYFCASSVEGSRDEQFFGPGTRLTVL.

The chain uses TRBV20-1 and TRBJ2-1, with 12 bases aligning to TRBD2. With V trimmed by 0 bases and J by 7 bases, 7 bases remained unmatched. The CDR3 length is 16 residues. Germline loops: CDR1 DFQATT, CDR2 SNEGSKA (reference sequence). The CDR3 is CSARDPLAGGPNEQFF. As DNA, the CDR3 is TGCAGTGCTAGAGATCCCCTAGCGGGGGGGCCGAATGAGCAGTTCTTC.

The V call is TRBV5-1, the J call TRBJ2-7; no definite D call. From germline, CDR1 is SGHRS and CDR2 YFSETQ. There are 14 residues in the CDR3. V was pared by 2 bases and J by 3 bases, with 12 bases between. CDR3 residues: CASSLEEKVYEQYF. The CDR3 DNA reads TGCGCCAGCAGCTTAGAGGAAAAGGTCTACGAGCAGTACTTC.

The CDR3 nucleotides are TGCGCCAGCAGTGTAGGGCCTCTTCGGCGGGGTAAAGAGACCCAGTACTTC. Residues: CASSVGPLRRGKETQYF. The rearrangement uses TRBV5-1 and TRBJ2-5; tentatively, D is TRBD2 (6 bases). CDR1 is SGHRS and CDR2 is YFSETQ in the germline V gene. V lost 5 bases to trimming and J lost 3 bases, with 23 bases between them. The CDR3 length is 17 residues.

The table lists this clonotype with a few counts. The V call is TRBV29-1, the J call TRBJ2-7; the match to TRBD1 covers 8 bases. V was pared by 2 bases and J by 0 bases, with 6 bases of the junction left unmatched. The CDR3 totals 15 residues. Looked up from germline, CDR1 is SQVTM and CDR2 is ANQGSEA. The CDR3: CSVENTGGRSYEQYF. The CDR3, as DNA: TGCAGCGTTGAAAACACAGGGGGACGCTCCTACGAGCAGTACTTC.

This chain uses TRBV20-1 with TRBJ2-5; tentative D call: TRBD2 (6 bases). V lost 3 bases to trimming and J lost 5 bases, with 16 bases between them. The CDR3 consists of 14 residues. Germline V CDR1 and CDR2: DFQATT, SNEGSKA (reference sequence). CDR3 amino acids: CSASGTLGRETQYF. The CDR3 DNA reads TGCAGTGCTAGCGGGACTCTAGGGCGGGAGACCCAGTACTTC.

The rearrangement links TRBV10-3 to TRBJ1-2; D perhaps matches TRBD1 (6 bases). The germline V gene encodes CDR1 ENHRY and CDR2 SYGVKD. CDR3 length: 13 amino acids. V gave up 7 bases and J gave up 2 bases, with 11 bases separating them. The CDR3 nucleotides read TGTGCCATCACGGGGGCGCGAAACTATGGCTACACCTTC. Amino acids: CAITGARNYGYTF.

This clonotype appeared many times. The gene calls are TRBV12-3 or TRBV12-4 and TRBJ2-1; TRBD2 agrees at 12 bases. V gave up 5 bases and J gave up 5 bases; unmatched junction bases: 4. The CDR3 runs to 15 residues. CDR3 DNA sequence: TGTGCCAGCAGTCGACGGACTAGCGGGAACAATGAGCAGTTCTTC. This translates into CASSRRTSGNNEQFF.

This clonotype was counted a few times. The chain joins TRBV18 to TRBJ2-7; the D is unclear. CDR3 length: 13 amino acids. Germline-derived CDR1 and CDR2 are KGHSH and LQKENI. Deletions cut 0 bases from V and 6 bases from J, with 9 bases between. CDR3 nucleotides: TGTGCCAGCTCACCACCGAGTATTCGCGAGCAGTACTTC. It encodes CASSPPSIREQYF.

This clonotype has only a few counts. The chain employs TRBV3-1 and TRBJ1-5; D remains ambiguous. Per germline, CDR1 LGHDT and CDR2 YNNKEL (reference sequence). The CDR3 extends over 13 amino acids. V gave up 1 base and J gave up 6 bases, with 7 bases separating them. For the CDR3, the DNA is TGTGCCAGCAGCCAAGGACTTGGTCAGCCCCAGCATTTT. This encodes CASSQGLGQPQHF.

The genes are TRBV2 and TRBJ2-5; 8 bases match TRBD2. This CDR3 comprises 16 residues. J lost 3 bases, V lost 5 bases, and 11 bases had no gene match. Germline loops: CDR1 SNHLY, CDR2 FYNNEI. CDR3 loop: CASSPIQRGPKETQYF. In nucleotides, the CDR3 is TGTGCCAGCAGTCCCATCCAGCGGGGGCCGAAAGAGACCCAGTACTTC.

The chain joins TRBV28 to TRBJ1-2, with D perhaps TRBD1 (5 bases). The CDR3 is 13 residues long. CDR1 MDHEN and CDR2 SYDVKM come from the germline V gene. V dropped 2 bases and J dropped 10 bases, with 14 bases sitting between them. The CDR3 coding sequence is TGTGCCAGCAGTTTAGGAGGGGACCCCCACTACACCTTC. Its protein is CASSLGGDPHYTF.

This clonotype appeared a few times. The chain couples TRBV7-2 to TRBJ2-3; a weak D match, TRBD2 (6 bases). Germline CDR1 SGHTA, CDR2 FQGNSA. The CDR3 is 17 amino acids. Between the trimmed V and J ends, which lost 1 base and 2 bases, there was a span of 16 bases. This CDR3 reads CASSLVLASANTDTQYF. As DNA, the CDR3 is TGTGCCAGCAGCTTAGTCCTGGCTAGCGCAAACACAGATACGCAGTATTTT.

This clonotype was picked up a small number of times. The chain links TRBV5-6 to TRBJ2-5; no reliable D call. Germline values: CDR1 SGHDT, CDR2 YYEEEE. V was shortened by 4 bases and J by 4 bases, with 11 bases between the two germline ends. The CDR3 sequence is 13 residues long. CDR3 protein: CASSLRWGETQYF. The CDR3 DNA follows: TGTGCCAGCAGCCTTAGATGGGGAGAGACCCAGTACTTC.

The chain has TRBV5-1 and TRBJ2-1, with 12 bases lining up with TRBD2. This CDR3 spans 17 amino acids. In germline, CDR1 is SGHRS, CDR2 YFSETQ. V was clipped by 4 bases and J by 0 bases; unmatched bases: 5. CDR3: CASSAGTSGFSYNEQFF. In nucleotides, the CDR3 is TGCGCCAGCAGCGCGGGGACTAGCGGGTTCTCCTACAATGAGCAGTTCTTC.

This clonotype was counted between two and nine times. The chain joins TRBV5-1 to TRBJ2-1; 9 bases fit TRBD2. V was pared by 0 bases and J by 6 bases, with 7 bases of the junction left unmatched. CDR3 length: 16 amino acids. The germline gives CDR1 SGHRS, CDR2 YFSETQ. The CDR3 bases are TGCGCCAGCAGCTTGGGGGGGACTAGCTTTGGCAATGAGCAGTTCTTC. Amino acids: CASSLGGTSFGNEQFF. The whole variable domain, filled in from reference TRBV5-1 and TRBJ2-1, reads KAGVTQTPRYLIKTRGQQVTLSCSPISGHRSVSWYQQTPGQGLQFLFEYFSETQRNKGNFPGRFSGRQFSNSRSEMNVSTLELGDSALYLCASSLGGTSFGNEQFFGPGTRLTVL.

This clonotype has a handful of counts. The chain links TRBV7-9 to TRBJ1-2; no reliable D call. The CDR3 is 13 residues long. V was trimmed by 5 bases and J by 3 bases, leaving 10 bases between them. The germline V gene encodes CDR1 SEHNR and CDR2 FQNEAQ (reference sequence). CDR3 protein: CASSADPDYGYTF. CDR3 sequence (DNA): TGTGCCAGCAGCGCCGACCCCGACTATGGCTACACCTTC.

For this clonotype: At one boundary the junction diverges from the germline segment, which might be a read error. CDR3 sequence: CSARDEYRNGNTEAFF. In DNA form, the CDR3 reads TGCAGTGCCAGAGACGAATATAGGAATGGGAACACTGAAGCTTTCTTT. The V call is TRBV20-1, the J call TRBJ1-1; D not certain. Germline CDR1 and CDR2: DFQATT and SNEGSKA (reference sequence). The CDR3 is 16 amino acids.

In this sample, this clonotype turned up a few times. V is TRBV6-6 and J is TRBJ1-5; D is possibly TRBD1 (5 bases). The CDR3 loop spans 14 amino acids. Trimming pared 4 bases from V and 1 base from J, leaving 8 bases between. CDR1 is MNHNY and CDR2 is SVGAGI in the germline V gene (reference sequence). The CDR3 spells CASSSAGSNQPQHF. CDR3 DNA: TGTGCCAGCAGTTCAGCAGGGAGCAATCAGCCCCAGCATTTT.

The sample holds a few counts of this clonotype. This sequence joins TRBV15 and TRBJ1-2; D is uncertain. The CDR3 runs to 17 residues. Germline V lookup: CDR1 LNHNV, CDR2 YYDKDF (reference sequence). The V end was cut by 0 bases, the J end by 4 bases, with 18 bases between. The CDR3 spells CATSRDKDELLAYGYTF. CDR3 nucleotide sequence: TGTGCCACCAGCAGAGATAAGGATGAGCTACTAGCCTATGGCTACACCTTC.

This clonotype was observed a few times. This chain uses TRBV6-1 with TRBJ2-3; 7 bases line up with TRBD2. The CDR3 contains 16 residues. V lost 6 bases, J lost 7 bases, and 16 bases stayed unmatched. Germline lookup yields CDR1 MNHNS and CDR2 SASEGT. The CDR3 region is CASRRLSLGGIYTQYF. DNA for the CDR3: TGTGCCAGCAGGAGACTAAGTCTGGGGGGGATCTATACGCAGTATTTT.

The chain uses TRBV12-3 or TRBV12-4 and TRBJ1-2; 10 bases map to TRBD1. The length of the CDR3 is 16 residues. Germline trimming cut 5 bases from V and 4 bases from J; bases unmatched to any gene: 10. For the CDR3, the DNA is TGTGCCAGCAGTCCCTCCGGGACAGGGGCTCGCTATGGCTACACCTTC. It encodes CASSPSGTGARYGYTF.

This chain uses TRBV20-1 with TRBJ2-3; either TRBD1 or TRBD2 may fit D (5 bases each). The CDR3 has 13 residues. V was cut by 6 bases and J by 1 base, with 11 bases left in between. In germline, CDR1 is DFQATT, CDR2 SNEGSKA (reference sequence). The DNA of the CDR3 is TGCAGTGCAGACGGGGACGGCACAGATACGCAGTATTTT. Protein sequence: CSADGDGTDTQYF.

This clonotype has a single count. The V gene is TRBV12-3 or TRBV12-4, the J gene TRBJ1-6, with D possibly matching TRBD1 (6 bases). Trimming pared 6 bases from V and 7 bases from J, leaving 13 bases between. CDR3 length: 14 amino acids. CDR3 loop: CASRNRDGNSPLHF. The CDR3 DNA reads TGTGCCAGCAGGAACAGGGACGGGAATTCACCCCTCCACTTT.

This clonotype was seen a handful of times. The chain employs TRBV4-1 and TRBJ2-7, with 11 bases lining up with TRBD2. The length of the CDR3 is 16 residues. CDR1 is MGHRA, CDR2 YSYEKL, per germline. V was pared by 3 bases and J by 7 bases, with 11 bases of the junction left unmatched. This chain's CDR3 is CASSQDLAGGYNEQYF. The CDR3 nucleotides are TGCGCCAGCAGCCAGGACCTAGCGGGGGGTTACAATGAGCAGTACTTC.

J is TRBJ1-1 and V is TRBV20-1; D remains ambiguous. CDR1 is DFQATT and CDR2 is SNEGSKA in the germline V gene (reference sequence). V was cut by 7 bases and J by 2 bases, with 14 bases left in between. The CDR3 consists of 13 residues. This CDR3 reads CSGSGGANTEAFF. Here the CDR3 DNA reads TGCAGTGGCAGTGGTGGAGCTAACACTGAAGCTTTCTTT.

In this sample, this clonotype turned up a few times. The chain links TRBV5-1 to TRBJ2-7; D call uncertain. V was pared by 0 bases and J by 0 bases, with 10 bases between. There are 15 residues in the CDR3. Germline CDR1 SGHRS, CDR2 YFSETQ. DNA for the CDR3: TGCGCCAGCAGCTTGGACGCCAGCTCCTCCTACGAGCAGTACTTC. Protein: CASSLDASSSYEQYF. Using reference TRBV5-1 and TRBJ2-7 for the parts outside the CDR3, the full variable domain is KAGVTQTPRYLIKTRGQQVTLSCSPISGHRSVSWYQQTPGQGLQFLFEYFSETQRNKGNFPGRFSGRQFSNSRSEMNVSTLELGDSALYLCASSLDASSSYEQYFGPGTRLTVT.